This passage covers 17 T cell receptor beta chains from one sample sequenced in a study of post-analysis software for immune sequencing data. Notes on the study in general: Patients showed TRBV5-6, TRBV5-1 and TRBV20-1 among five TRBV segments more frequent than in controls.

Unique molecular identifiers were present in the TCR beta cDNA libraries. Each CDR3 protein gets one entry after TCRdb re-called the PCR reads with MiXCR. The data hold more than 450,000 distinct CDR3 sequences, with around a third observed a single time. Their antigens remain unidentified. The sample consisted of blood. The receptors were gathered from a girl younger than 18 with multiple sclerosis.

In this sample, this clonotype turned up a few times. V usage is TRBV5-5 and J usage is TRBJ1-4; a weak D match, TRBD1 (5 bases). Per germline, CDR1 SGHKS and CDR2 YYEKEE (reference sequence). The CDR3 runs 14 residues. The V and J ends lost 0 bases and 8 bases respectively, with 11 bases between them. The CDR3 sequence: CASSLEGLAEKLFF. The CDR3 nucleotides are TGTGCCAGCAGCTTGGAGGGGCTCGCAGAAAAACTGTTTTTT.

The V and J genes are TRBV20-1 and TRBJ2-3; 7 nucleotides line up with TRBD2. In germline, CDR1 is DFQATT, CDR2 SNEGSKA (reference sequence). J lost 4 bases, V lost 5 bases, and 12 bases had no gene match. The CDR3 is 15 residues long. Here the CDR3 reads CSAPLHSTSADTQYF. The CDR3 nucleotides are TGCAGTGCTCCTCTCCACTCAACTAGCGCAGATACGCAGTATTTT.

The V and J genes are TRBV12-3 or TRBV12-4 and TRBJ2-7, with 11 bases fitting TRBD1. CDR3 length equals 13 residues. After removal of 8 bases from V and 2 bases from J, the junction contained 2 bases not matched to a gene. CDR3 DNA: TGTGCCAGCGGGGGACAGGGGGCCTACGAGCAGTACTTC. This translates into CASGGQGAYEQYF.

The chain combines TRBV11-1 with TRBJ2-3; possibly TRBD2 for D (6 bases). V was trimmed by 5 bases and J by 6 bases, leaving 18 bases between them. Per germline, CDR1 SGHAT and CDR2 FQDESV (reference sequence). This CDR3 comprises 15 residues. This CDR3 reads CASSRRGGVADTQYF. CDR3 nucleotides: TGTGCCAGCAGCAGGAGAGGAGGGGTGGCGGATACGCAGTATTTT.

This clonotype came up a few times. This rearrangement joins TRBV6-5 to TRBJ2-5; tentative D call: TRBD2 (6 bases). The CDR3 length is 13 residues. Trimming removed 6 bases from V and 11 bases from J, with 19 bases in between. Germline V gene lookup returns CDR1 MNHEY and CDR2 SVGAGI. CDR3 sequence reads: CASSRDSQGEQYF. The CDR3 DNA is TGTGCCAGCAGCCGGGACTCTCAAGGGGAGCAGTACTTC.

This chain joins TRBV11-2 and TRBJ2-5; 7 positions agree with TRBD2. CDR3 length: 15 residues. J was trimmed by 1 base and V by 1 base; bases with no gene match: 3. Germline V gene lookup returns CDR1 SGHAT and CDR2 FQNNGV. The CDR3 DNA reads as TGTGCCAGCAGCTTAGGTACTAGCGCCCAAGAGACCCAGTACTTC. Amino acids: CASSLGTSAQETQYF.

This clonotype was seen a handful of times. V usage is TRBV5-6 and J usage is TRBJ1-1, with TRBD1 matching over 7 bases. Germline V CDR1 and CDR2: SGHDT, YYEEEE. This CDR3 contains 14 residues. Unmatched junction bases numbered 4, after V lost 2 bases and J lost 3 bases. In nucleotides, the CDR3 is TGTGCCAGCAGCTTACTAGACAGGGACACTGAAGCTTTCTTT. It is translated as CASSLLDRDTEAFF.

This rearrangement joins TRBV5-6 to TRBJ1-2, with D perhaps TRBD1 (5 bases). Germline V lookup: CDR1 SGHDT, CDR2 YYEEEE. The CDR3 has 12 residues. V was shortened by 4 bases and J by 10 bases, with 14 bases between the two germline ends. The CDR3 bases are TGTGCCAGCAGCGGACGGGACCCCCACTACACCTTC. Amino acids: CASSGRDPHYTF.

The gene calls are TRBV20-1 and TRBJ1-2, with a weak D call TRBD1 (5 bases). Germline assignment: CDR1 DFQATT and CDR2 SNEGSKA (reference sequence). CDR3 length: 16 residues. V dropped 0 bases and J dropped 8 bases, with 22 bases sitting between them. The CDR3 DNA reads TGCAGTGCTAGAGACTTACCCTGGGGGGGAGCAGGAGGCTACACCTTC. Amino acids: CSARDLPWGGAGGYTF.

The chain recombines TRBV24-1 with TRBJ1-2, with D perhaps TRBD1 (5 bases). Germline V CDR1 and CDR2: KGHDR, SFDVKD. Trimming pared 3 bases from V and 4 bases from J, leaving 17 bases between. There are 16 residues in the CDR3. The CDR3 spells CATSDRAGAGGYGYTF. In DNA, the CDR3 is TGTGCCACCAGTGATAGGGCCGGCGCTGGGGGCTATGGCTACACCTTC.

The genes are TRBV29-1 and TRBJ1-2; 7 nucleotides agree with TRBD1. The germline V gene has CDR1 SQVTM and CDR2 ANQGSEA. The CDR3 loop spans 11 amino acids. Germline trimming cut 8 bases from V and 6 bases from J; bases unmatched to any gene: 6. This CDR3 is CSIGQVDGYTF. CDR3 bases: TGCAGCATTGGACAGGTGGATGGCTACACCTTC. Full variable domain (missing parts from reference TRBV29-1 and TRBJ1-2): SAVISQKPSRDICQRGTSLTIQCQVDSQVTMMFWYRQQPGQSLTLIATANQGSEATYESGFVIDKFPISRPNLTFSTLTVSNMSPEDSSIYLCSIGQVDGYTFGSGTRLTVV.

This CDR3 is CSPGGGNSNQPQHF. CDR3 in DNA: TGCAGCCCCGGGGGGGGCAATAGCAATCAGCCCCAGCATTTT. V gene TRBV20-1 combines with J gene TRBJ1-5; D may be TRBD1 (6 bases). This CDR3 has 14 residues. Germline CDR1 and CDR2: DFQATT and SNEGSKA (reference sequence).

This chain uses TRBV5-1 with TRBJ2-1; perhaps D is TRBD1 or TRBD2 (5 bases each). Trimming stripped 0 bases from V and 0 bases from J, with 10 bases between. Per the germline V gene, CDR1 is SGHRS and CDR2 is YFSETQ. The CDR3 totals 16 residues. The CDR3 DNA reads TGCGCCAGCAGCTTGGCCTATGGGGGCTCCTACAATGAGCAGTTCTTC. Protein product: CASSLAYGGSYNEQFF.

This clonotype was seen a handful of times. The CDR3, as DNA: TGTGCCAGCAGTTACGAGAACAAGGGGCGTGACTATGGCTACACCTTC. Amino acids: CASSYENKGRDYGYTF. The V call is TRBV6-6, the J call TRBJ1-2; the D gene is possibly TRBD1 (5 bases). Germline V lookup: CDR1 MNHNY, CDR2 SVGAGI (reference sequence). This CDR3 is 16 amino acids long. V gave up 2 bases and J gave up 3 bases, with 16 bases separating them.

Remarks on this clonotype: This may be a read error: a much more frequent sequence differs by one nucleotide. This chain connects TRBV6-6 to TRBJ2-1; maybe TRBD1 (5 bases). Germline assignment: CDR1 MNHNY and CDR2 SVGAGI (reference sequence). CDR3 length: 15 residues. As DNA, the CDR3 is TGTGCCAGCAGTTATTTCGCCAGGGTAAACAATGGGCAGTTCTTC. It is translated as CASSYFARVNNGQFF.

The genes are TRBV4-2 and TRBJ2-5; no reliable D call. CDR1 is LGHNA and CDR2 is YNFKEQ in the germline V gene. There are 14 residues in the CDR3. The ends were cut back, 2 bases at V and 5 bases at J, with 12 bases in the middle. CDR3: CASSQLQVGETQYF. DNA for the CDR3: TGTGCCAGCAGCCAACTCCAGGTCGGGGAGACCCAGTACTTC.

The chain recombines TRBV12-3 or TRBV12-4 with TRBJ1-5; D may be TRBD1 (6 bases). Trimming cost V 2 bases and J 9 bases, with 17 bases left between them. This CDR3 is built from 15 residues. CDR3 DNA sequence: TGTGCCAGCAGTTTAAGGGGGAGCTCGGGTCGGCCCCAGCATTTT. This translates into CASSLRGSSGRPQHF.